Each of the 21 T cell receptor beta chains below was sequenced from the same sample in a study of blood T cell repertoires in COVID-19 (dated by TCRdb to about 2020). Library prep was done by the immunoSEQ multiplex PCR assay. In TCRdb, the immuneACCESS table is reduced to in-frame sequences with V and J assigned. These tables do not hold every clone; where another copy was compared, an unresolved V gene accounts for under half, and the others remain unexplained. The sample table lists a few hundred thousand clones, 75% to 90% of them with a count of one. Roughly 6% of the sample is in the top ten clones. Sequencing was carried out using peripheral blood. The source of these receptors is a woman between 45 and 65 years old with COVID-19, enrolled during active disease.

The chain couples TRBV4-1 to TRBJ2-1, with D tentatively TRBD2 (5 bases). Between the trimmed V and J ends, which lost 1 base and 5 bases, there was a span of 15 bases. Per the germline V gene, CDR1 is MGHRA and CDR2 is YSYEKL. The CDR3 totals 16 residues. As DNA, the CDR3 is TGCGCCAGCAGCCAAGGGACTCGTTCAATCGACAATGAGCAGTTCTTC. This gives the protein CASSQGTRSIDNEQFF.

V and J are TRBV19 and TRBJ2-6, with D perhaps matching TRBD1 (6 bases). V was clipped by 10 bases and J by 0 bases, with 19 bases between them. Germline values: CDR1 LNHDA, CDR2 SQIVND (reference sequence). This CDR3 has 17 residues. CDR3 region: CAILRGHDRSGANVLTF. In nucleotides, the CDR3 is TGTGCCATCTTAAGGGGACACGACCGCTCTGGGGCCAACGTCCTGACTTTC.

The gene calls are TRBV7-2 and TRBJ2-1; 7 bases fit TRBD2. The CDR3 sequence is 17 residues long. Germline V CDR1 and CDR2: SGHTA, FQGNSA. Losses at the gene ends were 2 bases for V and 5 bases for J; bases not matched to a gene: 12. Here the CDR3 reads CASSLRGGPRGDNEQFF. The CDR3 nucleotides are TGTGCCAGCAGCTTAAGGGGAGGGCCGCGAGGGGACAATGAGCAGTTCTTC.

The rearrangement joins TRBV6-5 to TRBJ2-5; 7 bases are a match to TRBD2. This CDR3 contains 16 residues. The V gene's germline CDR1 is MNHEY and CDR2 SVGAGI. Trimming at V came to 0 bases and at J to 5 bases, leaving 9 bases not matched to a gene. This CDR3 reads CASSYSLSGIRETQYF. The CDR3 DNA follows: TGTGCCAGCAGTTACTCCCTGAGCGGGATCCGGGAGACCCAGTACTTC.

The gene calls are TRBV19 and TRBJ2-3; TRBD2 is a possible D gene (6 bases). The CDR3 sequence is 11 residues long. V lost 6 bases to trimming and J lost 5 bases, with 6 bases between them. CDR1 and CDR2 from the germline V gene are LNHDA and SQIVND (reference sequence). This chain's CDR3 is CASRGGDTQYF. CDR3 nucleotides: TGTGCCAGTAGGGGGGGAGATACGCAGTATTTT.

This chain links TRBV11-2 with TRBJ2-1; D possibly corresponds to TRBD1 (5 bases). V was pared by 1 base and J by 7 bases, with 11 bases between. This CDR3 is 14 amino acids long. CDR1 and CDR2 from the germline V gene are SGHAT and FQNNGV. For the CDR3, the DNA is TGTGCCAGCAGCTTAGCAGGGAAGGGTAATGAGCAGTTCTTC. It translates to CASSLAGKGNEQFF. The full variable domain, with the rest looked up from reference TRBV11-2 and TRBJ2-1, is EAGVAQSPRYKIIEKRQSVAFWCNPISGHATLYWYQQILGQGPKLLIQFQNNGVVDDSQLPKDRFSAERLKGVDSTLKIQPAKLEDSAVYLCASSLAGKGNEQFFGPGTRLTVL.

The chain joins TRBV6-1 to TRBJ2-5; D is possibly TRBD1 (6 bases). The CDR3 consists of 15 residues. Germline CDR1 reads MNHNS; CDR2 reads SASEGT. Trimming left V 0 bases short and J 2 bases short, with 10 bases between. This CDR3 is CASSEAGTPQETQYF. The DNA for the CDR3 is TGTGCCAGCAGTGAAGCCGGGACACCACAAGAGACCCAGTACTTC.

This clone was detected a few times. The J gene is TRBJ1-1, the V gene TRBV18; the D gene is possibly TRBD1 (6 bases). Trimming stripped 5 bases from V and 1 base from J, with 14 bases between. Germline assignment: CDR1 KGHSH and CDR2 LQKENI. The length of the CDR3 is 15 residues. The CDR3 protein is CASSTMARGNTEAFF. The CDR3 nucleotides are TGTGCCAGCTCAACGATGGCCAGGGGGAACACTGAAGCTTTCTTT.

The chain couples TRBV28 to TRBJ1-1; TRBD1 matches 8 bases. Germline V gene data show CDR1 as MDHEN and CDR2 as SYDVKM. CDR3 size: 16 residues. The V segment lost 6 bases and the J segment 5 bases; nucleotides outside the gene matches: 14. The CDR3 DNA follows: TGTGCCAGCAGAAGATACAGAACAGGGGGTAGTACTGAAGCTTTCTTT. Its translation: CASRRYRTGGSTEAFF.

This clone was seen once. The chain recombines TRBV5-4 with TRBJ1-2, with a tentative D call TRBD1 (6 bases). Trimming pared 4 bases from V and 7 bases from J, leaving 17 bases between. Germline CDR1 SGHNT, CDR2 YYREEE (reference sequence). This CDR3 contains 14 residues. CDR3 sequence: CASSPQAGDSGYTF. CDR3 coding DNA: TGTGCCAGCAGCCCCCAGGCAGGGGATAGTGGCTACACCTTC. Variable domain in full (rest from reference TRBV5-4 and TRBJ1-2): ETGVTQSPTHLIKTRGQQVTLRCSSQSGHNTVSWYQQALGQGPQFIFQYYREEENGRGNFPPRFSGLQFPNYSSELNVNALELDDSALYLCASSPQAGDSGYTFGSGTRLTVV.

The V and J genes are TRBV19 and TRBJ1-1; D is unclear. Trimming took off 4 bases at V and 1 base at J, with 7 bases between the two ends. Looked up from germline, CDR1 is LNHDA and CDR2 is SQIVND (reference sequence). The CDR3 loop spans 13 amino acids. CDR3 amino acids: CASSRAGNTEAFF. CDR3 coding DNA: TGTGCCAGTAGTAGGGCAGGGAACACTGAAGCTTTCTTT. Full variable domain (remainder filled in from reference TRBV19 and TRBJ1-1): DGGITQSPKYLFRKEGQNVTLSCEQNLNHDAMYWYRQDPGQGLRLIYYSQIVNDFQKGDIAEGYSVSREKKESFPLTVTSAQKNPTAFYLCASSRAGNTEAFFGQGTRLTVV.

In DNA form, the CDR3 reads TGTGCCAGCAGCCAACCCCAGGGGTATACGCAGTATTTT. This sequence encodes CASSQPQGYTQYF. The chain recombines TRBV7-3 with TRBJ2-3, with D perhaps matching TRBD1 (6 bases). CDR1 is SGHTA, CDR2 FQGTGA, per germline. This CDR3 is 13 amino acids long. V shed 5 bases and J shed 7 bases, with 13 bases lying between them.

CDR3 residues: CASSRGTRREQYF. The DNA for the CDR3 is TGTGCCAGCAGTCGAGGGACTAGGCGCGAGCAGTACTTC. The chain recombines TRBV27 with TRBJ2-7, with 8 bases identical to TRBD2. CDR1 is MNHEY and CDR2 is SMNVEV in the germline V gene (reference sequence). Trimming took 5 bases from V and 6 from J; bases not matched to a gene: 6. The CDR3 length is 13 residues.

The J gene is TRBJ2-7, the V gene TRBV27, with D maybe TRBD1 (6 bases). The CDR3 is 15 amino acids. V was cut by 5 bases and J by 2 bases, with 16 bases left in between. Germline V gene data show CDR1 as MNHEY and CDR2 as SMNVEV (reference sequence). The CDR3 is CASSLGTRQPYEQYF. The CDR3 DNA is TGTGCCAGCAGTCTCGGGACACGGCAACCCTACGAGCAGTACTTC.

The chain carries TRBV19 and TRBJ2-3; TRBD1 might be the D (5 bases). Germline lookup yields CDR1 LNHDA and CDR2 SQIVND (reference sequence). V dropped 5 bases and J dropped 1 base, with 7 bases sitting between them. The CDR3 extends over 13 amino acids. This CDR3 reads CASSPTGTDTQYF. In DNA, the CDR3 is TGTGCCAGTAGTCCGACAGGCACAGATACGCAGTATTTT.

The chain employs TRBV10-3 and TRBJ2-1; 7 bases are a match to TRBD2. The length of the CDR3 is 14 residues. Unmatched junction bases numbered 2, after V lost 6 bases and J lost 0 bases. Germline loops: CDR1 ENHRY, CDR2 SYGVKD. CDR3 residues: CAISPGGSYNEQFF. CDR3 bases: TGTGCCATCAGCCCGGGAGGCTCCTACAATGAGCAGTTCTTC.

As regards this clone: This specimen includes other DNA sequences encoding the same CDR3. J is TRBJ1-3 and V is TRBV30; D gene ambiguous. Germline V CDR1 and CDR2: GTSNPN, SVGIG (reference sequence). The CDR3 spans 13 residues. Trimming took 3 bases from V and 4 from J, leaving 10 bases between them. CDR3 protein: CAWSPRAGNTIYF. CDR3 nucleotide sequence: TGTGCCTGGAGCCCGAGGGCCGGAAACACCATATATTTT. Looking up the rest from reference TRBV30 and TRBJ1-3 gives the full variable domain: SQTIHQWPATLVQPVGSPLSLECTVEGTSNPNLYWYRQAAGRGLQLLFYSVGIGQISSEVPQNLSASRPQDRQFILSSKKLLLSDSGFYLCAWSPRAGNTIYFGEGSWLTVV.

A single count supports this clone. The chain joins TRBV21-1 to TRBJ1-2. TRBV21-1 is a documented pseudogene. This CDR3 spans 17 amino acids. The CDR3 DNA reads TGTGCCAGCAGCAAAGAAACGGAGGTTCACCCTGCCTATGGCTACACCTTC. Protein product: CASSKETEVHPAYGYTF.

This clone is a singleton in its sample. V usage is TRBV27 and J usage is TRBJ1-1, with D possibly being TRBD1 (5 bases). Germline V gives CDR1 MNHEY, CDR2 SMNVEV (reference sequence). V lost 5 bases and J 6 bases, leaving 16 bases between the germline ends. CDR3 length: 14 amino acids. DNA of the CDR3: TGTGCCAGCAGTCCTATCGGACCGGGGGCTGAAGCTTTCTTT. This gives the protein CASSPIGPGAEAFF.

The V gene is TRBV19, the J gene TRBJ2-6; 7 bases are a match to TRBD2. Unmatched junction bases numbered 7, after V lost 1 base and J lost 1 base. Germline CDR1 LNHDA, CDR2 SQIVND (reference sequence). CDR3 length equals 18 residues. The DNA for the CDR3 is TGTGCCAGTAGTATAGTGGGAGGGTTCGGGTCTGGGGCCAACGTCCTGACTTTC. This sequence encodes CASSIVGGFGSGANVLTF.

The chain uses TRBV30 and TRBJ1-3; 7 nucleotides align to TRBD1. The V and J ends lost 0 bases and 5 bases, in that order; junction bases with no gene match: 7. Germline V gene data show CDR1 as GTSNPN and CDR2 as SVGIG (reference sequence). The CDR3 runs to 15 residues. CDR3 DNA sequence: TGTGCCTGGAGTGTACCGACAGGGATAAGAAACACCATATATTTT. This translates into CAWSVPTGIRNTIYF. Drawing the rest from reference TRBV30 and TRBJ1-3, the complete variable domain is SQTIHQWPATLVQPVGSPLSLECTVEGTSNPNLYWYRQAAGRGLQLLFYSVGIGQISSEVPQNLSASRPQDRQFILSSKKLLLSDSGFYLCAWSVPTGIRNTIYFGEGSWLTVV.